This T cell receptor beta chain was observed in a study of blood T cells in healthy people across ages. Findings and limits, study-wide: Donors of long life had a larger count of naive CD4+ cells and greater diversity than aged donors.

This clonotype turned up a few times. Antigen unknown. A second PCR, run for about 7 to 11 cycles, used a sample-barcoded 5' primer plus a J-beta primer mix. MiXCR, applied by TCRdb to the 5' RACE reads, yields one record per CDR3 protein. The repertoire has about 720,000 distinct CDR3 sequences, approximately 25% of them found once; the top ten carry approximately 4%. Germline lookup yields CDR1 SGHAT and CDR2 FQNNGV. The CDR3 loop spans 13 amino acids. Trimming pared 1 base from V and 4 bases from J, leaving 5 bases between. This sample also belongs to another study, concerning T cells of mothers and their children.

The chain couples TRBV11-2 to TRBJ2-1, with unresolved D. The TCR originated in a boy aged 10-17 years in good health. Sequencing was done on a sample of blood. CDR3 protein: CASSLVNYNEQFF. The CDR3, as DNA: TGTGCCAGCAGCTTAGTGAATTACAATGAGCAGTTCTTC.